These 7 T cell receptor beta chains share one sample of origin, sequenced in a study of tumor-infiltrating lymphocytes in primary liver carcinoma. Germline DNA was also extracted, and blood RNA was taken from unsorted whole blood. A primer in the constant region served to generate TCR beta cDNA from 450 to 600 ng of total RNA. For TCR beta, libraries were produced by three nested multiplex PCR rounds using slightly modified ARM-PCR. It was with TRBV1-TRBV30 forward primers and a C-beta reverse primer that the first two PCR rounds were run, at around 10 cycles each. TCRdb itself ran the multiplex PCR reads through MiXCR, one entry per CDR3 protein. This sample has around 330,000 distinct CDR3 sequences, with 65% found just once. Specimen: peripheral blood. These receptors originate from a middle-aged man with primary liver carcinoma and hepatitis B virus infection.

Points on this clonotype: It may be a read error: a sequence one base away is much more abundant. This rearrangement joins TRBV6-5 to TRBJ1-5, with 9 bases lining up with TRBD1. The J segment lost 4 bases and the V segment lost 6 bases, leaving 4 bases of the junction unmatched. The CDR3 covers 14 residues. CDR1 is MNHEY and CDR2 is SVGAGI in the germline V gene. The CDR3 region has the DNA TGTGCCAGCAGACAGGGACAGGGTAATCAGCCCCAGCATTTT. It encodes CASRQGQGNQPQHF.

This clonotype has only one observation. A junction boundary mismatches the germline segment, possibly from a read error. For the CDR3, the DNA is TGTACCAGCAGCTTTACTCCGGGCCGTCATAACTATGGCTACACCTTC. Encoded protein: CTSSFTPGRHNYGYTF. The chain links TRBV5-5 to TRBJ1-2, with D unresolved. This CDR3 has 16 residues. Germline CDR1 reads SGHKS; CDR2 reads YYEKEE (reference sequence).

The V and J genes are TRBV28 and TRBJ2-7; possible D gene TRBD2, 5 bases. The germline gives CDR1 MDHEN, CDR2 SYDVKM. This CDR3 is built from 15 residues. Between the trimmed V and J ends, which lost 6 bases and 6 bases, there was a span of 21 bases. The CDR3 DNA reads TGTGCCAGCAGGGGGATGGGTGGGAGCGTAGGCGAGCAGTACTTC. Encoded protein: CASRGMGGSVGEQYF.

With regard to this clonotype: One base away lies a much larger clone, so this may be a sequencing read error. J is TRBJ1-1 and V is TRBV12-3 or TRBV12-4; D possibly corresponds to TRBD1 (6 bases). Between the trimmed V and J ends, which lost 4 bases and 3 bases, there was a span of 18 bases. This CDR3 has 16 residues. CDR3 amino acids: CASSSSTGGRDTEAFF. The CDR3 coding sequence is TGTGCCAGCAGTTCCTCCACGGGGGGGCGGGACACTGAAGCTTTCTTT.

This clonotype has more than one count but fewer than ten. This chain uses TRBV7-9 with TRBJ1-1; D may be TRBD1 (6 bases). Germline V gene lookup returns CDR1 SEHNR and CDR2 FQNEAQ (reference sequence). V lost 0 bases and J lost 6, with 11 bases in between. The CDR3 totals 14 residues. The CDR3 loop is CASSLAKGVPEAFF. DNA for the CDR3: TGTGCCAGCAGCTTAGCAAAGGGGGTCCCTGAAGCTTTCTTT.

The chain combines TRBV5-5 with TRBJ2-6; D gene uncertain. This CDR3 comprises 14 residues. The germline V gene has CDR1 SGHKS and CDR2 YYEKEE (reference sequence). V lost 3 bases to trimming and J lost 0 bases, with 4 bases between them. The CDR3 protein is CASSSTSGANVLTF. The CDR3 region has the DNA TGTGCCAGCAGCTCTACCTCTGGGGCCAACGTCCTGACTTTC.

This clonotype was detected only once. The conserved phenylalanine or tryptophan normally closing the CDR3 is absent here, so this likely arose from a read error. The chain is built from TRBV11-1 and TRBJ2-1; D is possibly TRBD2 (6 bases). CDR1 is SGHAT, CDR2 FQDESV, per germline (reference sequence). This CDR3 has 16 amino acids. Trimming removed 6 bases from V and 8 bases from J, with 23 bases in between. CDR3 residues: CASSPGENTFNDEQFL. The CDR3 region has the DNA TGTGCCAGCAGTCCGGGAGAAAACACTTTTAACGATGAGCAGTTCTTA.